This T cell receptor (beta chain) is drawn from a study of blood T cell repertoires in COVID-19. Study-wide background: Researchers got acute and convalescent COVID-19 samples from the United States, Italy and Spain.

This clone was observed a single time. The authors' processing: Reference gene primers were amplified, and this amplification served to estimate nucleated cell counts. Using immunoSEQ multiplex PCR, the repertoire was profiled, and TCRdb retains in-frame clones only, with some absent. Clone size and V and J calls were adopted from that table, with D and trimming inferred from the DNA. The table lists about 120,000 clones, roughly 87% of them singletons. J gave up 10 bases and V 5 bases, and 10 bases lay outside the gene matches. Germline lookup yields CDR1 SGHAT and CDR2 FQNNGV. The CDR3 has 15 amino acids.

Sequencing was performed on peripheral blood. This clonotype was obtained from a human donor in a cohort sampled during active COVID-19. The chain links TRBV11-2 to TRBJ1-4, with 10 bases that match TRBD1. DNA for the CDR3: TGTGCCAGCAGCGCCACCGGGACAGGGGTCGGAAAACTGTTTTTT. Translation: CASSATGTGVGKLFF.